This T cell receptor (beta chain) stems from a study of CD8 T cells in Susac syndrome. Stable or active relapsing-remitting multiple sclerosis, untreated and meeting revised McDonald criteria, defined the controls. The germline V and J ends were trimmed by 3 bases and 2 bases, with 10 bases remaining between them. The CDR3 extends over 14 amino acids. Random hexamers were used to reverse transcribe roughly 0.5 to 1 ug of RNA. Amplification of TCR beta CDR3 by immunoSEQ multiplex PCR spanned 54 Vbeta and 13 Jbeta. From the immunoSEQ multiplex PCR reads, TCRdb called clonotypes with MiXCR, one entry per CDR3 protein. This sample has around 180,000 distinct CDR3 sequences, with 95% found just once.

The chain recombines TRBV12-3 or TRBV12-4 with TRBJ1-2, with no clear D. This TCR came from a human donor with multiple sclerosis. Sequencing was done on a sample of CD8+ T cells from PBMCs. The CDR3 reads CASSLVPQNYGYTF. The CDR3 nucleotides read TGTGCCAGCAGTTTGGTCCCACAGAACTATGGCTACACCTTC.